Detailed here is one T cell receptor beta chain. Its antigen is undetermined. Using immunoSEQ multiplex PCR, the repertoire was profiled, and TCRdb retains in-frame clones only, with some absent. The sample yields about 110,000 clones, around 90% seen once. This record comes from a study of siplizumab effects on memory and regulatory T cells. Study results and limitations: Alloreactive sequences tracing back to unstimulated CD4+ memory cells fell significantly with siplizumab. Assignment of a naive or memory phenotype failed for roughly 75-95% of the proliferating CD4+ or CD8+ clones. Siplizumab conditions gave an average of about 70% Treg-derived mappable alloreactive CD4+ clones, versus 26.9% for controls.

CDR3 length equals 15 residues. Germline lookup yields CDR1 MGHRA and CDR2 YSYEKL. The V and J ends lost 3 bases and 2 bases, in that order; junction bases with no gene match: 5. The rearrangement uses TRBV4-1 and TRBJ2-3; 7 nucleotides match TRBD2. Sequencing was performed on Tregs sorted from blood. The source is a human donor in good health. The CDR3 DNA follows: TGCGCCAGCAGCCAGGGGCGGGGGAACACAGATACGCAGTATTTT. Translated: CASSQGRGNTDTQYF.